The 21 T cell receptor beta chains presented below share a single source sample, sequenced in a study of T cells in Graves' hyperthyroidism and ophthalmopathy. The source material, RNA transcripts, was used to amplify TCR beta CDR3 regions. Using the HTBI primer set, a first-round RT-PCR was run on the TCR CDR3. Using its own MiXCR run on the multiplex PCR reads, TCRdb lists one record per CDR3 protein. The sample holds over 200,000 distinct CDR3 sequences, about 15% seen once. Specimen: blood. The origin of the receptors is a woman in her thirties or forties with Graves' hyperthyroidism that later progressed to Graves' ophthalmopathy.

This clonotype has a handful of counts. This chain joins TRBV5-6 and TRBJ2-2; D is unresolved. The V gene's germline CDR1 is SGHDT and CDR2 YYEEEE. V was pared by 4 bases and J by 5 bases, with 15 bases between. CDR3 length: 15 amino acids. This CDR3 is CASSPPSSFTGELFF. CDR3 sequence (DNA): TGTGCCAGCAGCCCCCCCTCGAGTTTTACCGGGGAGCTGTTTTTT.

This chain links TRBV24-1 with TRBJ2-3, with 8 bases matching TRBD1. The CDR3 totals 17 residues. After removal of 4 bases from V and 8 bases from J, the junction contained 16 bases not matched to a gene. Looked up from germline, CDR1 is KGHDR and CDR2 is SFDVKD. CDR3 in amino acids: CATSEPPGQGEVGTQYF. CDR3 sequence (DNA): TGTGCCACCAGTGAACCCCCTGGACAGGGAGAGGTTGGTACGCAGTATTTT.

This clonotype was observed many times. The rearrangement uses TRBV19 and TRBJ2-5, with 11 bases matching TRBD2. Germline lookup yields CDR1 LNHDA and CDR2 SQIVND (reference sequence). V shed 3 bases and J 1 base; nucleotides not matched to a gene: 10. This CDR3 spans 18 amino acids. The CDR3 region has the DNA TGTGCCAGTAGTATCCGGGCTAGCGGGAGGCCATTCCAAGAGACCCAGTACTTC. This encodes CASSIRASGRPFQETQYF.

There are many counts of this clonotype. This chain connects TRBV28 to TRBJ2-1; TRBD2 matches 12 bases. Germline CDR1 MDHEN, CDR2 SYDVKM. The CDR3 contains 17 residues. The trim removed 2 bases at V and 1 base at J, leaving 3 bases unmatched. CDR3 region: CASSLRLAGVSYNEQFF. CDR3 sequence (DNA): TGTGCCAGCAGTTTACGACTAGCGGGGGTTTCCTACAATGAGCAGTTCTTC.

This clonotype was counted ten times or more. The chain is built from TRBV20-1 and TRBJ1-1; no definite D call. Trimming took off 0 bases at V and 7 bases at J, with 9 bases between the two ends. The CDR3 contains 12 residues. CDR1 DFQATT and CDR2 SNEGSKA come from the germline V gene (reference sequence). Here the CDR3 reads CSARDSAGEAFF. For the CDR3, the DNA is TGCAGTGCTAGAGATTCAGCCGGTGAAGCTTTCTTT.

Concerning this clonotype: This may stem from a read error, because a much larger clone lies one nucleotide away. The chain uses TRBV15 and TRBJ2-2; D unclear. The CDR3 consists of 16 residues. Germline CDR1 and CDR2: LNHNV and YYDKDF (reference sequence). As DNA, the CDR3 is TGTGTCACCAGCAGACCTCTCCACAGAAACACCGGGGAGCTGTTTTTT. It specifies CVTSRPLHRNTGELFF.

This clonotype came up many times. The chain uses TRBV3-1 and TRBJ2-1, with 11 bases that match TRBD2. Looked up from germline, CDR1 is LGHDT and CDR2 is YNNKEL (reference sequence). This CDR3 contains 15 residues. With V trimmed by 4 bases and J by 6 bases, 5 bases remained unmatched. CDR3 nucleotides: TGTGCCAGCAGCCGACTAGCGGGAAGGCTCAATGAGCAGTTCTTC. Encoded protein: CASSRLAGRLNEQFF.

This clonotype was seen at least ten times. In nucleotides, the CDR3 is TGTGCCAGCACGGTGGACAGGGACTACGAGCAGTACTTC. This sequence encodes CASTVDRDYEQYF. The chain uses TRBV2 and TRBJ2-7; 8 bases match TRBD1. The CDR3 totals 13 residues. V dropped 7 bases and J dropped 3; count of bases not matched to a gene: 5. From germline, CDR1 is SNHLY and CDR2 FYNNEI.

This clonotype occurred many times. V gene TRBV24-1 combines with J gene TRBJ2-1, with a weak D call TRBD2 (5 bases). Germline V gene sequence: CDR1 KGHDR, CDR2 SFDVKD. The CDR3 length is 16 residues. Deletions cut 5 bases from V and 2 bases from J, with 15 bases between. The CDR3 spells CATSGVGVAPYNEQFF. The CDR3 DNA follows: TGTGCCACCAGTGGAGTGGGAGTAGCCCCCTACAATGAGCAGTTCTTC.

V and J are TRBV30 and TRBJ2-5; the match to TRBD1 covers 7 bases. From germline, CDR1 is GTSNPN and CDR2 SVGIG (reference sequence). This CDR3 comprises 13 residues. With 6 bases clipped from V and 3 bases from J, the junction kept 7 bases outside the gene matches. CDR3 DNA: TGTGCCTGCCTTGGACAGGACGAAGAGACCCAGTACTTC. Amino acid sequence: CACLGQDEETQYF.

This clonotype showed up many times. This rearrangement joins TRBV30 to TRBJ1-3; D not certain. Germline V gene data show CDR1 as GTSNPN and CDR2 as SVGIG (reference sequence). This CDR3 spans 15 amino acids. Trimming pared 2 bases from V and 7 bases from J, leaving 18 bases between. The CDR3 here is CAWSKTDRGRNTIYF. The CDR3 DNA is TGTGCCTGGAGTAAAACTGATCGAGGGAGGAACACCATATATTTT.

This clonotype was observed a handful of times. CDR3 amino acids: CASSSGQGATYEQYF. The CDR3 nucleotides read TGTGCCAGCAGCTCGGGACAGGGGGCAACCTACGAGCAGTACTTC. V gene TRBV5-6 combines with J gene TRBJ2-7; 12 nucleotides line up with TRBD1. Looked up from germline, CDR1 is SGHDT and CDR2 is YYEEEE. The CDR3 covers 15 residues. V lost 3 bases and J lost 2; bases outside the gene matches: 3.

Points on this clonotype: This may come from a read error, since a much larger clone is one base off. The V call is TRBV12-3 or TRBV12-4, the J call TRBJ1-4; D ambiguous. Deletions cut 5 bases from V and 4 bases from J, with 14 bases between. The CDR3 runs 15 residues. The CDR3 bases are TGTGCCAGCAGTACCAGCAATCTGGGTAATGAAAAACTGTTTTTT. It translates to CASSTSNLGNEKLFF.

This clonotype was recorded at least ten times. This rearrangement joins TRBV12-3 or TRBV12-4 to TRBJ2-1; D assignment may be TRBD1 or TRBD2 (5 bases each). The CDR3 has 16 amino acids. Trimming removed 6 bases at V and 0 bases at J, with 15 bases between. CDR3 in amino acids: CASSGTLESSYNEQFF. CDR3 nucleotides: TGTGCCAGCAGCGGGACGCTCGAAAGCTCCTACAATGAGCAGTTCTTC.

As concerns this clonotype: Possible read error: a much larger clone is one base away. The rearrangement uses TRBV27 and TRBJ1-6; 9 bases are shared with TRBD1. Per germline, CDR1 MNHEY and CDR2 SMNVEV (reference sequence). The CDR3 covers 15 residues. CDR3 loop: CASSLGGQGRSPHHF. DNA for the CDR3: TGTGCCAGCAGCCTCGGGGGACAGGGTAGATCACCCCACCACTTT.

The genes are TRBV5-4 and TRBJ1-4, with 8 bases fitting TRBD1. Germline CDR1 reads SGHNT; CDR2 reads YYREEE (reference sequence). CDR3 length equals 14 residues. The trim removed 2 bases at V and 7 bases at J, leaving 4 bases unmatched. The CDR3 sequence: CASSLRQGTEKLFF. CDR3 nucleotides: TGTGCCAGCAGCTTAAGACAGGGGACTGAAAAACTGTTTTTT.

This clonotype was detected ten times or more. This chain uses TRBV11-3 with TRBJ2-3, with 7 nucleotides matching TRBD2. The CDR3 sequence is 16 residues long. The J segment lost 1 base and the V segment lost 3 bases, leaving 7 bases of the junction unmatched. The germline gives CDR1 SGHNT, CDR2 YENEEA. The CDR3 loop is CASSFKTSVCTDTQYF. CDR3 nucleotides: TGTGCCAGCAGCTTCAAAACTAGCGTATGCACAGATACGCAGTATTTT.

This clonotype was detected once. The chain combines TRBV11-2 with TRBJ2-1, with D possibly TRBD2 on 5 matching bases. Trimming shortened V by 8 bases and J by 5 bases, and 22 bases separated the two germline ends. CDR1 and CDR2 (germline): SGHAT, FQNNGV. The CDR3 is 16 amino acids. The CDR3 DNA follows: TGTGCCAGCCTCCCAGAGACTACTGGGCTCGACAATGAGCAGTTCTTC. The encoded protein is CASLPETTGLDNEQFF.

The chain links TRBV9 to TRBJ2-7; 9 nucleotides line up with TRBD1. V dropped 0 bases and J dropped 3; count of bases not matched to a gene: 4. The CDR3 extends over 15 amino acids. The germline V gene has CDR1 SGDLS and CDR2 YYNGEE. CDR3 bases: TGTGCCAGCAGCGTAGATGGGACAGGGATCTACGAGCAGTACTTC. This gives the protein CASSVDGTGIYEQYF.

This clonotype was seen ten or more times. The J gene is TRBJ2-7, the V gene TRBV7-8; a possible D gene is TRBD2 (6 bases). Germline V gene lookup returns CDR1 SGHVS and CDR2 FQNEAQ. The CDR3 is made up of 15 amino acids. V lost 5 bases and J 2 bases, leaving 16 bases between the germline ends. The CDR3 nucleotides read TGTGCCAGCAGCCAAACGCCCGGGACTCCCTACGAGCAGTACTTC. Protein: CASSQTPGTPYEQYF. Combining the CDR3 with reference TRBV7-8 and TRBJ2-7 gives the whole variable domain GAGVSQSPRYKVAKRGQDVALRCDPISGHVSLFWYQQALGQGPEFLTYFQNEAQLDKSGLPSDRFFAERPEGSVSTLKIQRTQQEDSAVYLCASSQTPGTPYEQYFGPGTRLTVT.

With regard to this clonotype: A single base separates this from a much larger clone, so it may be a read error. This chain joins TRBV12-3 or TRBV12-4 and TRBJ1-3; D uncertain. The CDR3 runs to 14 residues. Trimming shortened V by 6 bases and J by 1 base, and 10 bases separated the two germline ends. CDR3 sequence (DNA): TGTGCCAGCAGCATGAAGGAGTCTGGAAACACCATATATTTT. Protein product: CASSMKESGNTIYF.